This T cell receptor beta chain came from a study of cytomegalovirus exposure and HLA in healthy donors. Primers for the PCR totalled 60 Vbeta and 13 Jbeta. The repertoire was sequenced with immunoSEQ multiplex PCR; TCRdb's copy has only in-frame clones and lacks some. In the table there are about 140,000 clones, over 80% of which are singletons. The CDR3 runs to 18 residues. V lost 1 base, J lost 1 base, and 14 bases lay in between. Looked up from germline, CDR1 is SGHVS and CDR2 is FQNEAQ. In its sample, this clone was seen once. The genes are TRBV7-8 and TRBJ1-6; a possible D gene is TRBD1 (5 bases). The receptor's source is a woman aged 25-40 years in good health and CMV-seronegative. The sequenced material came from PBMCs. The CDR3 DNA sequence: TGTGCCAGCAGCTTAGGGCGGGGCCCGGGGTCCTATAATTCACCCCTCCACTTT. It codes for CASSLGRGPGSYNSPLHF. The variable domain in full, with the rest retrieved from reference TRBV7-8 and TRBJ1-6, is GAGVSQSPRYKVAKRGQDVALRCDPISGHVSLFWYQQALGQGPEFLTYFQNEAQLDKSGLPSDRFFAERPEGSVSTLKIQRTQQEDSAVYLCASSLGRGPGSYNSPLHFGNGTRLTVT.